Each of the 2 T cell receptor beta chains below was sequenced from the same sample in a study of cytomegalovirus exposure and HLA in healthy donors. The PCR made use of 60 Vbeta and 13 Jbeta primers. Clones were read by immunoSEQ multiplex PCR, and TCRdb kept only the in-frame ones, dropping some. The repertoire holds about 97,000 clones, with 55% to 80% as singletons. The sequenced sample consisted of PBMCs. The source is a man aged 35 to 55 in good health and CMV-seronegative.

The V gene is TRBV5-1, the J gene TRBJ2-3, with TRBD1 matching over 9 bases. Looked up from germline, CDR1 is SGHRS and CDR2 is YFSETQ. Trimming at V came to 1 base and at J to 3 bases, leaving 3 bases not matched to a gene. CDR3 length equals 15 residues. CDR3 residues: CASSLSGQGTDTQYF. CDR3 nucleotides: TGCGCCAGCAGCTTGTCGGGACAGGGAACAGATACGCAGTATTTT. Full variable domain (remainder filled in from reference TRBV5-1 and TRBJ2-3): KAGVTQTPRYLIKTRGQQVTLSCSPISGHRSVSWYQQTPGQGLQFLFEYFSETQRNKGNFPGRFSGRQFSNSRSEMNVSTLELGDSALYLCASSLSGQGTDTQYFGPGTRLTVL.

This chain joins TRBV6-5 and TRBJ1-2, with TRBD1 matching over 7 bases. V shed 0 bases and J 4 bases; nucleotides not matched to a gene: 5. CDR1 is MNHEY, CDR2 SVGAGI, per germline. CDR3 length: 15 amino acids. The CDR3 nucleotides read TGTGCCAGCAGTTACTCGATAGGGGGCGCCTATGGCTACACCTTC. Translation gives CASSYSIGGAYGYTF.